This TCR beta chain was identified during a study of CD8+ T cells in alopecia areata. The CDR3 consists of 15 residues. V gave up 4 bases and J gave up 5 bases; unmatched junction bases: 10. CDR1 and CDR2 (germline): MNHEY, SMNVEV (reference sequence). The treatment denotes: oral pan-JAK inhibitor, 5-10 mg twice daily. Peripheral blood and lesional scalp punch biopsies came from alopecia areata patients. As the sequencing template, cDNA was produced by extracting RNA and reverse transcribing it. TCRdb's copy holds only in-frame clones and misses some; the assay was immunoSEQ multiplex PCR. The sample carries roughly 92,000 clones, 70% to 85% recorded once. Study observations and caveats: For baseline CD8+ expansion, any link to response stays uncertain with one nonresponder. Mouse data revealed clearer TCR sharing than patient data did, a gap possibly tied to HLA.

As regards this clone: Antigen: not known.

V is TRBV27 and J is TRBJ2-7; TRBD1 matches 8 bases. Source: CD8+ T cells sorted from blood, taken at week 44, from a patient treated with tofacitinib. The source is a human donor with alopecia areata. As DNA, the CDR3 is TGTGCCAGCAGTTCCCCCGGACAGGGCTCGGACGAGCAGTACTTC. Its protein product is CASSSPGQGSDEQYF.